This section outlines one TCR beta chain sequence together with its context. What it binds is unknown. The sample is drawn from a study of response to subunit inactivated influenza vaccine. From the RT-PCR reads, TCRdb called clonotypes with MiXCR, one entry per CDR3 protein. This repertoire shows about 480,000 distinct CDR3 sequences, around 25% found once; its top ten account for under 2.5%. General study results and limits: With each seasonal influenza vaccination, the authors suggested, few new T cells are recruited.

Looked up from germline, CDR1 is SGHVS and CDR2 is FQNEAQ. The CDR3 has 14 amino acids. The J segment lost 4 bases and the V segment lost 5 bases, leaving 3 bases of the junction unmatched. This TCR was recovered from a man in his fifties or sixties who received an inactivated influenza vaccine. Sequencing was performed on CD4+ T cells sorted from PBMCs, taken 4 to 6 days after vaccination. The chain joins TRBV7-8 to TRBJ2-2; 8 nucleotides align to TRBD1. CDR3 nucleotide sequence: TGTGCCAGCAGCCGTGGACAGGGCACCGGGGAGCTGTTTTTT. Translation: CASSRGQGTGELFF.